Sequencing of this T cell receptor (beta chain) was carried out in a study of T cells expressing NK-cell markers. Study summary: Sorted CD3+CD56-NKG2C+, CD3+CD56+NKG2C+ and CD3+CD56+NKG2C- T cells supplied the TCR beta repertoires. There were seven HCMV-seropositive donors and one seronegative donor among the eight sequenced.

TCRdb re-called the 5' RACE reads and gives one entry per CDR3 protein, without DNA. Its table records some 150,000 distinct CDR3 sequences. Germline V CDR1 and CDR2: MGHRA, YSYEKL. The CDR3 contains 18 residues. This TCR derives from a man between 18 and 35 years old in good health. Sequenced input: blood T cells: a sorted CD56 or NKG2C T cell subset, CD4+ or CD8+ T cells, or bulk PBMC T cells (not recorded which). The rearrangement joins TRBV4-1 to TRBJ2-1; there is no DNA to check the TCRdb D call of TRBD2. The CDR3 sequence: CASSQEGLAGGTYNEQFF.